These 24 T cell receptor beta chains were all obtained from the same sample, sequenced in a study of blood T cell repertoires in COVID-19. TCRdb's table, derived via immunoSEQ multiplex PCR, lists solely in-frame clones and lacks some. The table includes 380,000 or so clones, 81% detected once. What was sequenced was peripheral blood. The receptors here all came from a human donor with acute or convalescent COVID-19. The donor label of this sample is uncertain.

Worth noting for this clone: The identical CDR3 is also encoded by other nucleotide sequences in the sample. The V gene is TRBV27, the J gene TRBJ2-7, with TRBD1 as a possible D gene (5 bases). Looked up from germline, CDR1 is MNHEY and CDR2 is SMNVEV (reference sequence). Trimming stripped 3 bases from V and 3 bases from J, with 12 bases between. The CDR3 consists of 14 residues. The CDR3 is CASSFDRSSYEQYF. The CDR3 nucleotides read TGTGCCAGCAGTTTCGACAGATCTAGCTACGAGCAGTACTTC.

This chain uses TRBV18 with TRBJ1-5; TRBD1 is a possible D gene (5 bases). V lost 6 bases to trimming and J lost 7 bases, with 22 bases between them. Per the germline V gene, CDR1 is KGHSH and CDR2 is LQKENI. This CDR3 comprises 16 residues. The CDR3 DNA reads TGTGCCAGCTCCGGGAGCTCGGGGCCTCGGGGGCAGCCCCAGCATTTT. As protein: CASSGSSGPRGQPQHF.

This clone was detected only once. This chain uses TRBV2 with TRBJ1-1; TRBD1 might be the D (5 bases). The ends were cut back, 7 bases at V and 8 bases at J, with 17 bases in the middle. Looked up from germline, CDR1 is SNHLY and CDR2 is FYNNEI. The CDR3 extends over 13 amino acids. The CDR3 nucleotides are TGTGCCAGCACCATCAGTAGTCGGACAGAAGCTTTCTTT. This sequence encodes CASTISSRTEAFF.

The V and J genes are TRBV6-6 and TRBJ1-2; maybe TRBD1 (6 bases). The CDR3 is 14 residues long. The germline CDR1 and CDR2 sequences are MNHNY and SVGAGI (reference sequence). V was cut by 3 bases and J by 0 bases, with 8 bases left in between. This CDR3 is CASSYQGSNYGYTF. CDR3 nucleotides: TGTGCCAGCAGTTATCAGGGGTCTAACTATGGCTACACCTTC.

V and J are TRBV7-2 and TRBJ2-5; weak D call: TRBD2 (6 bases). The germline V and J ends were trimmed by 1 base and 5 bases, with 14 bases remaining between them. Germline V gene sequence: CDR1 SGHTA, CDR2 FQGNSA. The CDR3 length is 15 residues. CDR3 nucleotide sequence: TGTGCCAGCAGCTTAGGGGCGGGGCCGAGGGAGACCCAGTACTTC. Residues: CASSLGAGPRETQYF.

V usage is TRBV5-4 and J usage is TRBJ2-7, with no clear D. The V end was cut by 4 bases, the J end by 2 bases, with 16 bases between. Germline CDR1 is SGHNT and CDR2 is YYREEE (reference sequence). The CDR3 extends over 15 amino acids. The CDR3 region is CASSPRVADPYEQYF. The CDR3 DNA follows: TGTGCCAGCAGCCCTCGGGTAGCCGACCCCTACGAGCAGTACTTC. The whole variable domain, remainder taken from reference TRBV5-4 and TRBJ2-7, is ETGVTQSPTHLIKTRGQQVTLRCSSQSGHNTVSWYQQALGQGPQFIFQYYREEENGRGNFPPRFSGLQFPNYSSELNVNALELDDSALYLCASSPRVADPYEQYFGPGTRLTVT.

This chain's CDR3 is CASRGDRGNYGYTF. CDR3 bases: TGTGCCAGCAGGGGGGACAGGGGTAACTATGGCTACACCTTC. The chain links TRBV14 to TRBJ1-2, with 10 bases identical to TRBD1. CDR1 SGHDN and CDR2 FVKESK come from the germline V gene. This CDR3 has 14 amino acids. The V segment lost 6 bases and the J segment 1 base; nucleotides outside the gene matches: 2. The whole variable domain, filled in from reference TRBV14 and TRBJ1-2, reads EAGVTQFPSHSVIEKGQTVTLRCDPISGHDNLYWYRRVMGKEIKFLLHFVKESKQDESGMPNNRFLAERTGGTYSTLKVQPAELEDSGVYFCASRGDRGNYGYTFGSGTRLTVV.

This clone showed up just once. The V gene is TRBV14, the J gene TRBJ1-6; 8 nucleotides match TRBD1. The CDR3 is 14 amino acids. Trimming at V came to 8 bases and at J to 7 bases, leaving 7 bases not matched to a gene. From germline, CDR1 is SGHDN and CDR2 FVKESK. DNA for the CDR3: TGTGCCAGCCGCTCTACAGGGGGGAATTCACCCCTCCACTTT. Protein sequence: CASRSTGGNSPLHF. Filled out from reference TRBV14 and TRBJ1-6, the complete variable domain reads EAGVTQFPSHSVIEKGQTVTLRCDPISGHDNLYWYRRVMGKEIKFLLHFVKESKQDESGMPNNRFLAERTGGTYSTLKVQPAELEDSGVYFCASRSTGGNSPLHFGNGTRLTVT.

This clone is termed medium-sized (0.01 to 0.1%). This rearrangement joins TRBV9 to TRBJ1-5, with TRBD1 as a possible D gene (6 bases). From germline, CDR1 is SGDLS and CDR2 YYNGEE. V was cut by 4 bases and J by 6 bases, with 17 bases left in between. The CDR3 covers 15 residues. The CDR3 nucleotides are TGTGCCAGCAGCCCAGGAGGGGGGGCCGGTCAGCCCCAGCATTTT. It yields the protein CASSPGGGAGQPQHF.

The rearrangement joins TRBV10-3 to TRBJ1-1; 7 bases agree with TRBD1. This CDR3 contains 12 residues. The V gene end was trimmed by 4 bases and the J gene end by 8 bases; junction bases not matched to a gene: 4. Germline V lookup: CDR1 ENHRY, CDR2 SYGVKD. The CDR3 DNA reads as TGTGCCATCAGTGTAAACAGGGGCGAAGCTTTCTTT. This gives the protein CAISVNRGEAFF.

The chain recombines TRBV6-6 with TRBJ2-6; the D gene is possibly TRBD1 (6 bases). Trimming cost V 0 bases and J 4 bases, with 7 bases left between them. CDR1 is MNHNY and CDR2 is SVGAGI in the germline V gene (reference sequence). The CDR3 totals 15 residues. The CDR3 nucleotides are TGTGCCAGCAGTTACTCCAGGGGAGGGGCCAACGTCCTGACTTTC. Translating gives CASSYSRGGANVLTF.

The gene calls are TRBV27 and TRBJ2-7; 9 bases match TRBD1. Germline assignment: CDR1 MNHEY and CDR2 SMNVEV (reference sequence). V trimming: 3 bases; J trimming: 4 bases; junction bases outside the gene matches: 7. The CDR3 has 15 amino acids. CDR3 protein: CASSFWDRVGYEQYF. The CDR3 region has the DNA TGTGCCAGCAGTTTCTGGGACAGGGTGGGGTACGAGCAGTACTTC.

The chain couples TRBV18 to TRBJ2-3; 8 positions agree with TRBD2. The CDR3 is 16 residues long. CDR1 and CDR2 (germline): KGHSH, LQKENI. Trimming took 6 bases from V and 5 from J; bases not matched to a gene: 13. CDR3 protein: CASSGGGSGRQDTQYF. CDR3 coding DNA: TGTGCCAGCTCCGGGGGGGGCAGCGGGAGACAAGATACGCAGTATTTT.

The chain links TRBV7-9 to TRBJ2-5; D may be TRBD1 (6 bases). V was shortened by 5 bases and J by 9 bases, with 25 bases between the two germline ends. CDR3 length: 16 amino acids. In germline, CDR1 is SEHNR, CDR2 FQNEAQ (reference sequence). CDR3 DNA: TGTGCCAGCAGCCAATACTCCACCCGGGACAATAAGCCCCAGTACTTC. Protein sequence: CASSQYSTRDNKPQYF.

V gene TRBV5-6 combines with J gene TRBJ2-6; TRBD2 matches 9 bases. V lost 7 bases and J lost 0; bases outside the gene matches: 8. Germline CDR1 reads SGHDT; CDR2 reads YYEEEE. The CDR3 totals 17 residues. Written as DNA, the CDR3 is TGTGCCAGCGTCAGGACTAGCGCGATCTCTGGGGCCAACGTCCTGACTTTC. Residues: CASVRTSAISGANVLTF.

This clone was picked up one time. J is TRBJ1-2 and V is TRBV12-3 or TRBV12-4, with 8 bases identical to TRBD1. CDR3 size: 13 residues. V was pared by 7 bases and J by 4 bases, with 5 bases of the junction left unmatched. CDR3 bases: TGTGCCAGCACTGAGGGACAGGCCTATGGCTACACCTTC. The encoded protein is CASTEGQAYGYTF.

The chain combines TRBV3-1 (or the pseudogene TRBV3-2) with TRBJ1-3, with 8 positions matching TRBD1. The V and J ends lost 4 bases and 4 bases, in that order; junction bases with no gene match: 3. The CDR3 is 14 residues long. The germline gives CDR1 LGHDT, CDR2 YNNKEL (reference sequence). The CDR3 DNA reads TGTGCCAGCAGCCCAGGGGGCGCCGGAAACACCATATATTTT. It is translated as CASSPGGAGNTIYF.

V is TRBV30 and J is TRBJ1-2; no firm D call. Between the trimmed V and J ends, which lost 0 bases and 5 bases, there was a span of 10 bases. The CDR3 consists of 13 residues. Germline V gene lookup returns CDR1 GTSNPN and CDR2 SVGIG (reference sequence). Here the CDR3 reads CAWSVVSGYGYTF. The CDR3 coding sequence is TGTGCCTGGAGTGTGGTATCGGGGTATGGCTACACCTTC.

This chain links TRBV18 with TRBJ1-6; D remains ambiguous. The germline V gene has CDR1 KGHSH and CDR2 LQKENI. This CDR3 spans 13 amino acids. Trimming shortened V by 5 bases and J by 13 bases, and 15 bases separated the two germline ends. The CDR3 protein is CASSTIDSSPLHF. The DNA of the CDR3 is TGTGCCAGCTCAACCATTGACTCCTCGCCCCTCCACTTT.

Points on this clone: Other DNA sequences within the sample encode an identical CDR3. This chain connects TRBV19 to TRBJ1-1; D is unclear. The germline V gene encodes CDR1 LNHDA and CDR2 SQIVND (reference sequence). The CDR3 spans 14 residues. Trimming stripped 6 bases from V and 1 base from J, with 12 bases between. In nucleotides, the CDR3 is TGTGCCAGTAGCCCTCGTGGCCGGAACACTGAAGCTTTCTTT. It codes for CASSPRGRNTEAFF.

The chain links TRBV29-1 to TRBJ1-1; D is perhaps TRBD1 (6 bases). In germline, CDR1 is SQVTM, CDR2 ANQGSEA. V was shortened by 4 bases and J by 10 bases, with 16 bases between the two germline ends. The CDR3 consists of 12 residues. As DNA, the CDR3 is TGCAGCGTTGCCGGACAGCCTTCAACAGCTTTCTTT. Its translation is CSVAGQPSTAFF.

The chain joins TRBV7-8 to TRBJ1-5, with 9 bases lining up with TRBD1. CDR3 size: 16 residues. V lost 1 base and J lost 2; bases outside the gene matches: 3. Germline CDR1 and CDR2: SGHVS and FQNEAQ. Here the CDR3 DNA reads TGTGCCAGCAGCTTAGTGACAGGGGGTCGCAATCAGCCCCAGCATTTT. Residues: CASSLVTGGRNQPQHF.

The rearrangement joins TRBV27 to TRBJ1-1; a possible D gene is TRBD1 (6 bases). Between the trimmed V and J ends, which lost 8 bases and 3 bases, there was a span of 16 bases. The CDR3 length is 14 residues. From germline, CDR1 is MNHEY and CDR2 SMNVEV (reference sequence). The CDR3 DNA sequence: TGTGCCAGCCGGCGAAGGGGGTCGGACACTGAAGCTTTCTTT. Protein: CASRRRGSDTEAFF.

V is TRBV6-5 and J is TRBJ2-2, with D perhaps TRBD2 (6 bases). CDR3 length: 14 residues. CDR1 and CDR2 from the germline V gene are MNHEY and SVGAGI. V lost 8 bases and J lost 6, with 16 bases in between. CDR3 in amino acids: CASCPRGIPGELFF. CDR3 bases: TGTGCCAGCTGCCCCCGGGGGATTCCCGGGGAGCTGTTTTTT.